The sequence of this T cell receptor beta chain was determined in a study of cytomegalovirus exposure and HLA in healthy donors (dated by TCRdb to 2016 to 2017). Background on the whole study: An earlier analysis of some 620 of the donors reported over 250 Gb of sequence data and some 110 million unique TCR beta sequences obtained from about 179 million T cells. The number of donors typed differed by locus, with about 629-630 for A, B, C, DRB1 and DQB1, 522 for DQA1, approximately 570 for DPA1, and some 440 for DPB1. Four or five DR-DQ haplotypes were handled as single units for association and clustering because linkage in the cohort was strong. A later genetic analysis used genome-wide SNP genotypes for about three fifths of the 666 donors, treating that subset as a discovery cohort. Every discovery cohort repertoire had been produced on one sequencing platform. In a later analysis, previously published TCR beta repertoires from 670 or so donors were re-analyzed and high-resolution HLA genotyping was added so that TCR occurrence patterns could be studied. The genetic ancestry cluster associated with self-reported Caucasian donors included 65% to 90% of the 398 genotyped donors. The study profiled the T cell repertoires of 666 subjects by immunosequencing and related them to cytomegalovirus serostatus. The study aimed to test whether signatures of past pathogen exposure could be identified by cataloging public T cell receptors. HLA typing included class I and class II loci at four-digit resolution. The later analysis used no new phenotypic data to find candidate immune exposures, relying instead on TCR beta sequences and their occurrence across donors. An early release covering about 600 HLA-typed donors comprised about 300 gigabases of sequencing data and approximately 80 million unique TCR sequences. Across approximately 400 genotyped donors of the cohort, an average of 235,054 unique TCR beta nucleotide sequences per donor were sequenced, and approximately 17% of those sequences were non-productive. An earlier analysis of several hundred of the donors applied high-throughput TCR beta sequencing to assess whether each TCR beta V gene segment acted as functional or pseudogenic. Donor age, sex, ethnicity and CMV serostatus were collected together with the repertoire data. To predict cytomegalovirus infection status, the study brought together high-throughput TCR immunosequencing, statistical association of individual TCRs with disease status, and machine learning. In addition to the first cohort of around 670 subjects, a separate validation cohort of approximately 130 different subjects was used.

The library was generated by the immunoSEQ multiplex PCR assay. For the multiplex PCR, a mixture combining 60 forward primers for TCR Vbeta segments and 13 reverse primers for TCR Jbeta segments was used. The CDR3 region of rearranged TCR beta genes was amplified from genomic DNA by a multiplex PCR assay. The Illumina HiSeq System was used to sequence the amplified TCR beta libraries as 87-base-pair reads. As for the original processing: In a later analysis, 70 million to 95 million unique TCR beta chains were counted across the roughly 610 repertoires, and around 11 million of these chains were shared by at least two donors. Raw reads were error-corrected and collapsed into unique sequences with a nearest-neighbor algorithm that merged closely related sequences to remove PCR and sequencing errors. To assign V, D and J gene segments, CDR3 sequences were aligned to IMGT reference sequences. For a sequence to be retained, a match of at least six nucleotides was required to both a V gene segment and a J gene segment. Rearrangements were classified as productive when the CDR3 lacked stop codons and remained in frame with V and J, and all other rearrangements were classified as non-productive. CDR3 was defined by IMGT convention, running from the second conserved V-encoded cysteine to the conserved J-encoded phenylalanine. Sequences without an unambiguous match to a single V gene segment were excluded from the earlier analysis of several hundred of the donors. In an earlier analysis of some 590 of the donors, a V segment was called functional when productive rearrangements were above 56.7%, and segregating when the standard deviation between donors exceeded 5%. A statistical classification framework was built to diagnose cytomegalovirus status from the catalog of TCR beta chain sequences. In a later analysis, TCR nucleotide sequences were compared against IMGT/GENE-DB human TR gene sequences so that V and J genes could be assigned. The TCRdist pipeline was used in a later analysis to assign CDR3 sequences and most-parsimonious VDJ recombination scenarios. In a later analysis, every TCR beta chain was defined by the combination of its CDR3 amino acid sequence and its V-gene family, and reads without a unique V-gene family were dropped. To address suspected cross-contamination and a sequencing artifact, a later analysis removed 592 highly shared, low-generation-probability nucleotide sequences. A later analysis calculated a clonal expansion index for each public chain from normalized within-repertoire ranks of inferred template counts. A later analysis computed generation probabilities with a VDJ recombination model fitted to out-of-frame rearrangements, and checked the results against IGoR. A later analysis scored TCR-TCR, TCR-HLA and TCR-CMV co-occurrence with hypergeometric tests, applying a repertoire-size bias correction to TCR pairs. To estimate false discovery rates, a later analysis permuted the HLA or CMV assignments 20 times. In a later analysis, co-occurring TCRs were grouped using DBSCAN, with TCRdist sequence similarity added in when clustering inside HLA-allele-positive subsets. For co-occurrence clustering, repertoires with fewer than 30,000 or more than 120,000 public chains were excluded, along with five or six repertoires with anomalous nucleotide sharing. The table was pulled from immuneACCESS by TCRdb, which kept in-frame rearrangements only. Such tables lose some clones; where checked, under half of the loss comes from unresolved V genes, and the rest has no known cause. V and J calls and clone size come straight from that table; D and trimming were deduced from the DNA. For this sample there are about 140,000 clones; 80% appear just once. The ten most abundant clones make up about 2.4% of the sample.

In the case of this clone: Its target antigen remains unknown. One base away there is no much larger clone; base qualities are not given.

Findings and caveats that apply to the study as a whole: A cluster of highly shared sequence variants was judged likely to be a technical artifact of the sequencing pipeline. Strong co-occurrence of HLA alleles, especially DR and DQ, made assigning TCR associations to individual alleles difficult. According to a later analysis, TCR association rates differed among HLA loci, with DRB1 alleles showing the most associated TCRs and HLA-C alleles showing the fewest. A later analysis associated 16,951 TCR beta sequences with specific HLA alleles at a false discovery rate of 0.05. Because the 87-base-pair reads could not distinguish some IMGT-functional V segments, including TRBV6-2 and TRBV6-3, those segments were excluded. This cohort had only TCR beta chains sequenced, and the lack of alpha or paired-chain data limited which features could be detected. In both the original and validation cohorts, the classifier was reported to diagnose cytomegalovirus status with high specificity and sensitivity. Because some donors lacked HLA typing at each locus, the association tests relied only on the typed subset. An association between a missense DCLRE1C variant and V-gene and J-gene trimming of TCR beta chains was found in a later genetic analysis and replicated in an independent cohort. A further reported finding was that TCR beta sequences accurately predicted the HLA-A and HLA-B alleles for most subjects in the first cohort. A later genetic analysis reported fewer N-insertions in productive TCRs among donors in an Asian-associated ancestry cluster than the roughly 700-donor mean. A later analysis found that HLA-associated TCR beta chains were more clonally expanded and had lower generation probabilities than equally common non-associated chains. Correlated functional status among segregating V segments might reflect linkage disequilibrium, but an unknown experimental factor could not be ruled out. The study listed 150 to 200 TCR beta chains as associated with cytomegalovirus. Because counts were too low, about 18 rarely observed V segments, including chromosome 9 orphons, were excluded from the earlier analysis of 587 of the donors. In vitro tests confirmed that a few of the cytomegalovirus-associated TCR beta chains recognize cytomegalovirus antigens. A later analysis found that most CMV-associated TCR beta chains appeared HLA-restricted, with HLA associations seemingly driven largely by CMV exposure. According to the authors, the approach could potentially be generalized to other disease states and immunological phenotypes. CMV serostatus was the only immune exposure information available for the cohort. In an earlier analysis of 587 of the donors, most TCR beta V segments appeared in productive rearrangements about 87% or about 30% of the time, broadly matching IMGT annotations. According to a later analysis, parvovirus B19, influenza, CMV and Epstein-Barr virus appeared linked to several top co-occurrence clusters. Across donors, most TCR sequences were observed very rarely, whereas some public TCRs were present in many individuals. The presence/absence analyses assumed that sequencing depth was roughly uniform across donors, and that assumption may not be true.

In total, over 600 healthy bone marrow donors made up the cohort. At the time of sampling, every cohort member was nominally healthy, though immune exposures that went unrecorded were likely present. The donor was CMV seronegative and was included in the group of several hundred seronegative cohort members. A peripheral blood sample was collected from each donor, and TCR beta sequencing was performed on peripheral blood mononuclear cells. The Qiagen DNeasy Blood Extraction Kit was used to extract genomic DNA from the blood cell samples. From cysteine to phenylalanine, the CDR3 is 14 amino acids long. Just the 42-base CDR3 DNA is kept, in frame starting at base 1. V loses 0 bases, J loses 10 bases, and the germline ends lie 16 bases apart. The CDR1 and CDR2 encoded by the germline V gene are SGDLS and YYNGEE.

The sequence was obtained from a man aged 50 or older in good health and CMV-seronegative. The sample consisted of PBMCs. The chain employs TRBV9 and TRBJ1-1; 5 matching bases give a weak D call of TRBD1. DNA sequence: TGTGCCAGCAGCGTAGGGGACTCCCGGGTGGGAGCTTTCTTT. This is translated as CASSVGDSRVGAFF.